This TCR beta chain was identified during a study of CD8 T cells in ankylosing spondylitis. Whole-study findings and limits: Disease-associated clones were CD8+ and fairly uncommon in peripheral blood.

CDR1 and CDR2 (germline): SGHTA, FQGNSA. Trimming shortened V by 5 bases and J by 7 bases, and 24 bases separated the two germline ends. The CDR3 covers 17 residues. This clonotype was seen only a few times. The antigen is undetermined. TCRdb re-called the 5' RACE reads through MiXCR, storing one row per CDR3 protein. The table shows roughly 180,000 distinct CDR3 sequences, with 13% occurring only once. Material for sequencing was blood, either unsorted or a sorted T cell fraction (not recorded which). The rearrangement uses TRBV7-2 and TRBJ2-1; D unresolved. The receptor's source is a female donor with ankylosing spondylitis or in good health (not recorded which). The CDR3 region has the DNA TGTGCCAGCAGCATACTGGGTGGGGTAACTCCTTTAAATGAGCAGTTCTTC. Its translation is CASSILGGVTPLNEQFF.